The T cell receptor beta chain under discussion was sequenced for a study of T cell responses to AZD1222 COVID-19 vaccine. Background on the study: Some second doses came at about 4 weeks and others at about 12 weeks; these were pooled.

Study-wide results and limits: Recipients of two AZD1222 doses showed rising Spike-specific TCR breadth and depth. Distributed over spike, vaccine-associated CD4 TCRs predominated at 160-218 and 743-854. Clonal diversity may have been underestimated, and the donors were mostly white British, with more females than males.

To note about this clone: What it binds is not known.

Germline V CDR1 and CDR2: KGHSH, LQKENI. With 1 base removed from V and 3 bases from J, the gap between germline ends came to 12 bases. CDR3 size: 15 residues. Generated by immunoSEQ multiplex PCR, the TCRdb table keeps only in-frame clones and is missing some. The sample lists around 130,000 clones; roughly 93% were seen once. The source of this sequence is an adult in good health. Sequenced material: peripheral blood, taken on day 0 of AZD1222 vaccination. This chain links TRBV18 with TRBJ2-5; no clear D. The CDR3 here is CASSPQSLAKETQYF. The CDR3 region has the DNA TGTGCCAGCTCACCACAGTCTCTGGCAAAAGAGACCCAGTACTTC.